These 9 T cell receptor beta chains were all obtained from the same sample, sequenced in a study of graft-versus-host responses after intestinal transplantation. The repertoire was sequenced with immunoSEQ multiplex PCR; TCRdb's copy has only in-frame clones and lacks some. Of about 10,000 clones listed, roughly 38% were seen once; the top ten hold 10% to 15%. The culture paired approximately 200,000 irradiated violet-dye-labeled stimulators with approximately 200,000 CFSE-labeled responders. The sample in question was alloreactive CD8+ T cells from a mixed lymphocyte reaction culture, obtained before intestinal transplant. Subset reported: CFSE-low proliferating T cells sorted from approximately 6-day pre-transplant mixed lymphocyte reaction (GvH or HvG direction). These receptors were obtained from a human patient who received an intestinal transplant.

The chain combines TRBV6-5 with TRBJ1-2; D remains unclear. Per germline, CDR1 MNHEY and CDR2 SVGAGI. V lost 6 bases and J 7 bases, leaving 18 bases between the germline ends. This CDR3 spans 14 amino acids. CDR3: CASSPIRLSGGYTF. For the CDR3, the DNA is TGTGCCAGCAGCCCCATCCGTCTCTCGGGTGGCTACACCTTC.

This clone is judged medium-sized (0.01 to 0.1%). The gene calls are TRBV27 and TRBJ2-1; tentative D call: TRBD2 (5 bases). The CDR3 runs to 15 residues. Trimming took off 5 bases at V and 7 bases at J, with 18 bases between the two ends. From germline, CDR1 is MNHEY and CDR2 SMNVEV (reference sequence). CDR3 protein: CASSDVATRFNEQFF. The CDR3, as DNA: TGTGCCAGCAGTGATGTAGCTACTAGGTTTAATGAGCAGTTCTTC.

This clone has just a few counts. The CDR3 DNA sequence: TGTGCCAGCAGCTCCCGGGACTCCTACGAGCAGTACTTC. This sequence encodes CASSSRDSYEQYF. The chain couples TRBV7-9 to TRBJ2-7; D is perhaps TRBD2 (5 bases). Per germline, CDR1 SEHNR and CDR2 FQNEAQ (reference sequence). The V end was cut by 4 bases, the J end by 0 bases, with 7 bases between. The CDR3 loop spans 13 amino acids.

In its sample, this clone was seen a few times. CDR3 amino acids: CASSPGWVSGTEAFF. CDR3 sequence (DNA): TGCGCCAGCAGCCCAGGGTGGGTGTCGGGCACTGAAGCTTTCTTT. The V gene is TRBV4-1, the J gene TRBJ1-1; D perhaps matches TRBD1 (5 bases). V was cut by 4 bases and J by 4 bases, with 16 bases left in between. The germline V gene encodes CDR1 MGHRA and CDR2 YSYEKL. This CDR3 region has 15 residues.

About this clone: One junction end disagrees with the germline gene, perhaps due to a read error. This rearrangement joins TRBV2 to TRBJ2-7; TRBD1 agrees at 7 bases. The CDR3 is 15 residues long. Germline V lookup: CDR1 SNHLY, CDR2 FYNNEI. The CDR3 reads CASSALLGGNYEQHF. In DNA form, the CDR3 reads TGTGCCAGCAGTGCCCTTTTAGGGGGCAACTACGAGCAGCACTTC.

The chain is built from TRBV5-5 and TRBJ1-1; D is undetermined. From germline, CDR1 is SGHKS and CDR2 YYEKEE (reference sequence). The CDR3 runs 11 residues. V was pared by 4 bases and J by 1 base, with 2 bases between. The CDR3 loop is CASSRNTEAFF. The DNA for the CDR3 is TGTGCCAGCAGCCGGAACACTGAAGCTTTCTTT.

This sequence joins TRBV5-4 and TRBJ1-1, with 11 bases matching TRBD1. The CDR3 has 14 amino acids. Germline V gene lookup returns CDR1 SGHNT and CDR2 YYREEE (reference sequence). V lost 4 bases and J lost 4; bases outside the gene matches: 3. CDR3 in DNA: TGTGCCAGCAGCCTCGGACAGGGGGCCACTGAAGCTTTCTTT. Amino acids: CASSLGQGATEAFF.

The genes are TRBV4-1 and TRBJ2-1, with TRBD2 matching 8 bases. The germline V gene encodes CDR1 MGHRA and CDR2 YSYEKL. V trimming: 1 base; J trimming: 9 bases; junction bases outside the gene matches: 2. The CDR3 length is 13 residues. The CDR3 is CASSQARGGEQFF. In nucleotides, the CDR3 is TGCGCCAGCAGCCAAGCTCGGGGGGGTGAGCAGTTCTTC.

The gene calls are TRBV10-2 and TRBJ2-3; possibly TRBD1 for D (5 bases). The V end was cut by 7 bases, the J end by 3 bases, with 14 bases between. The CDR3 loop spans 14 amino acids. Germline V gene sequence: CDR1 WSHSY, CDR2 SAAADI. The CDR3 region is CASTLLGPTDTQYF. CDR3 nucleotide sequence: TGCGCCAGCACCCTCTTGGGGCCAACAGATACGCAGTATTTT.